A selection of T cell receptor beta chains follows, all from one sample in a study of blood T cell repertoires in COVID-19. Repertoires were generated with immunoSEQ multiplex PCR, while TCRdb's copy carries only in-frame clones and drops some. Of over 100,000 clones listed, about 86% are singletons. Sequencing was performed on peripheral blood. These receptors all come from an older woman with active or convalescent COVID-19. CDR3s include the opening cysteine and the closing phenylalanine or tryptophan. D genes are given only for firm matches. Not every row has a clone size; where given, it reads once, few, many or a size class.

D gene: TRBD1; V gene: TRBV4-1; clone size: once; CDR3 length: 15; J gene: TRBJ1-1; CDR3 DNA: TGCGCCAGCAGCCACTCCGGGACAGGAGATACTGAAGCTTTCTTT; CDR3 protein: CASSHSGTGDTEAFF
D gene: -; V gene: TRBV14; clone size: -; CDR3 length: 14; J gene: TRBJ1-2; CDR3 DNA: TGTGCCAGCAGCCACACGGAAGGGGACTATGGCTACACCTTC; CDR3 protein: CASSHTEGDYGYTF
D gene: TRBD2; V gene: TRBV5-1; clone size: -; CDR3 length: 16; J gene: TRBJ2-3; CDR3 DNA: TGCGCCAGCAGCTCGGTGACTAGCGTGCGCACAGATACGCAGTATTTT; CDR3 protein: CASSSVTSVRTDTQYF
D gene: -; V gene: TRBV5-4; clone size: -; CDR3 length: 14; J gene: TRBJ1-1; CDR3 DNA: TGTGCCAGCAGCCCGTCTAAGAGGAACACTGAAGCTTTCTTT; CDR3 protein: CASSPSKRNTEAFF
D gene: -; V gene: TRBV2; clone size: -; CDR3 length: 14; J gene: TRBJ2-7; CDR3 DNA: TGTGCCAGCAGGGCCCTTCGGGGGGCGGGAGAGCAGTACTTC; CDR3 protein: CASRALRGAGEQYF
D gene: TRBD1; V gene: TRBV2; clone size: -; CDR3 length: 17; J gene: TRBJ1-2; CDR3 DNA: TGTGCCAGCAGTGAAAAAAGGGAAGTTTGGACAGGTAGCGGCTACACCTTC; CDR3 protein: CASSEKREVWTGSGYTF
D gene: -; V gene: TRBV10-2; clone size: few; CDR3 length: 13; J gene: TRBJ1-2; CDR3 DNA: TGCGCCAGCAGCCCCCTACCTAACTATGGCTACACCTTC; CDR3 protein: CASSPLPNYGYTF
D gene: TRBD1; V gene: TRBV7-2; clone size: few; CDR3 length: 16; J gene: TRBJ1-3; CDR3 DNA: TGTGCCAGCAGCTTGTGGGACAGGGGCTCTGGAAACACCATATATTTT; CDR3 protein: CASSLWDRGSGNTIYF
D gene: TRBD1; V gene: TRBV28; clone size: -; CDR3 length: 15; J gene: TRBJ1-1; CDR3 DNA: TGTGCCAGCAGTTTATTGGACAGGACTAACACTGAAGCTTTCTTT; CDR3 protein: CASSLLDRTNTEAFF
D gene: -; V gene: TRBV4-2; clone size: -; CDR3 length: 13; J gene: TRBJ2-2; CDR3 DNA: TGTGCCAGCAGGGGACAGAACACCGGGGAGCTGTTTTTT; CDR3 protein: CASRGQNTGELFF
D gene: -; V gene: TRBV28; clone size: -; CDR3 length: 14; J gene: TRBJ2-5; CDR3 DNA: TGTGCCAGCACCGGGCAGGACGCCGGGAAGGCCCAGTACTTC; CDR3 protein: CASTGQDAGKAQYF
D gene: -; V gene: TRBV28; clone size: -; CDR3 length: 13; J gene: TRBJ1-2; CDR3 DNA: TGTGCCAGCAGTTTGGGAGGGGATTATGGCTACACCTTC; CDR3 protein: CASSLGGDYGYTF
D gene: -; V gene: TRBV7-2; clone size: -; CDR3 length: 16; J gene: TRBJ2-3; CDR3 DNA: TGTGCCAGCAGTCTAGATGGTGGCGGGATGACAGATACGCAGTATTTT; CDR3 protein: CASSLDGGGMTDTQYF
D gene: TRBD2; V gene: TRBV9; clone size: -; CDR3 length: 16; J gene: TRBJ2-7; CDR3 DNA: TGTGCCAGCAGCGTAGGACTAGCGGAAGAGTCCTACGAGCAGTACTTC; CDR3 protein: CASSVGLAEESYEQYF
D gene: TRBD1; V gene: TRBV5-4; clone size: -; CDR3 length: 16; J gene: TRBJ1-2; CDR3 DNA: TGTGCCAGCAGCCGATTTACAGGGGACCCTAACTATGGCTACACCTTC; CDR3 protein: CASSRFTGDPNYGYTF
D gene: TRBD1; V gene: TRBV9; clone size: -; CDR3 length: 13; J gene: TRBJ2-5; CDR3 DNA: TGTGCCAGCAACAGGGGGGTCCAAGAGACCCAGTACTTC; CDR3 protein: CASNRGVQETQYF
D gene: -; V gene: TRBV19; clone size: -; CDR3 length: 13; J gene: TRBJ2-6; CDR3 DNA: TGTGCCACTAGGAGCTCTGGGGCCAACGTCCTGACTTTC; CDR3 protein: CATRSSGANVLTF
D gene: -; V gene: TRBV6-5; clone size: -; CDR3 length: 14; J gene: TRBJ1-2; CDR3 DNA: TGTGCCAGCAGCCCCGGGGGGACTACACGGAGCTACACCTTC; CDR3 protein: CASSPGGTTRSYTF
D gene: -; V gene: TRBV18; clone size: few; CDR3 length: 15; J gene: TRBJ1-5; CDR3 DNA: TGTGCCAGCTCACCCGGGGGGCAGGAGCGTCAGCCCCAGCATTTT; CDR3 protein: CASSPGGQERQPQHF
D gene: -; V gene: TRBV7-6; clone size: once; CDR3 length: 17; J gene: TRBJ1-2; CDR3 DNA: TGTGCCAGCAGCCCCCGCGCAGGGTACTACACTAACTATGGCTACACCTTC; CDR3 protein: CASSPRAGYYTNYGYTF
D gene: -; V gene: TRBV7-2; clone size: -; CDR3 length: 11; J gene: TRBJ2-7; CDR3 DNA: TGTGCCAGCAGATCAGTCTACGAGCAGTACTTC; CDR3 protein: CASRSVYEQYF
D gene: TRBD1; V gene: TRBV24-1; clone size: -; CDR3 length: 15; J gene: TRBJ1-1; CDR3 DNA: TGTGCCACCAGTGATCAGGGGGCCGGGGGGACTGAAGCTTTCTTT; CDR3 protein: CATSDQGAGGTEAFF